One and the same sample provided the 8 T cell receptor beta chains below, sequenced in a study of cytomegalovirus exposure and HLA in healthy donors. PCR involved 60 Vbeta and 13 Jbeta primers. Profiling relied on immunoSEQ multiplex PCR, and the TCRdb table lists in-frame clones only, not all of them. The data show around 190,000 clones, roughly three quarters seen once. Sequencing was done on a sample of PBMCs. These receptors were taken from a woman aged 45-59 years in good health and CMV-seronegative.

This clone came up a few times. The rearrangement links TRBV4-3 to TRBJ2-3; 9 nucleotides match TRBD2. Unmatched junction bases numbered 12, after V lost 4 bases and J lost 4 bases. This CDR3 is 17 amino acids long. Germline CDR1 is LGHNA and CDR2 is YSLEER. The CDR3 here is CASSLLVAGDEADTQYF. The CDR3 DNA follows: TGCGCCAGCAGCCTACTAGTAGCGGGAGACGAGGCAGATACGCAGTATTTT.

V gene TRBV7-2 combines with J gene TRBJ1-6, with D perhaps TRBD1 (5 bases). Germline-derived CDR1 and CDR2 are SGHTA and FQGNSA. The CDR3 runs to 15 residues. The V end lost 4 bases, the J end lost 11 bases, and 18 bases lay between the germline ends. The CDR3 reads CASSSVLGGMAPLHF. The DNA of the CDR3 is TGTGCCAGCAGCTCTGTACTCGGGGGGATGGCACCCCTCCACTTT.

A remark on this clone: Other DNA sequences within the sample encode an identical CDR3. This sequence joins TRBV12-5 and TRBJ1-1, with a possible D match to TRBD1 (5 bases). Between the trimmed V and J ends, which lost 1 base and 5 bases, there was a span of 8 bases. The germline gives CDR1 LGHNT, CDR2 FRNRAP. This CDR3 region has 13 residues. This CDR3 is CASGLGGGTEAFF. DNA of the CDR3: TGTGCTAGTGGTTTGGGGGGGGGAACTGAAGCTTTCTTT.

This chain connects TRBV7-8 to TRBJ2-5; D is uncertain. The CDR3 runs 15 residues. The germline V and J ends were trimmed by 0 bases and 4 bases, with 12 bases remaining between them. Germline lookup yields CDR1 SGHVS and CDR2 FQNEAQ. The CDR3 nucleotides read TGTGCCAGCAGCTTAGCGGAGACCCGCCTAGAGACCCAGTACTTC. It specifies CASSLAETRLETQYF.

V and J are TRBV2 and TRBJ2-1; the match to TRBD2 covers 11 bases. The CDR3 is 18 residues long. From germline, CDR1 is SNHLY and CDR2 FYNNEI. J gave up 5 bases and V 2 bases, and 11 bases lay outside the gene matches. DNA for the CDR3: TGTGCCAGCAGTGAATGGGGCGTAGCGGGGGGGAATAACAATGAGCAGTTCTTC. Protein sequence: CASSEWGVAGGNNNEQFF.

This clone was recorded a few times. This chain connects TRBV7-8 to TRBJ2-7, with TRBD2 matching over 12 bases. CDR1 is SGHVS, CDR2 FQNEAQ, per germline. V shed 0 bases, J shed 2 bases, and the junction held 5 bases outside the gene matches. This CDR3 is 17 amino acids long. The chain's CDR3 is CASSLAGLAGGTYEQYF. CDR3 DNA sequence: TGTGCCAGCAGCTTAGCGGGGCTAGCGGGAGGGACCTACGAGCAGTACTTC.

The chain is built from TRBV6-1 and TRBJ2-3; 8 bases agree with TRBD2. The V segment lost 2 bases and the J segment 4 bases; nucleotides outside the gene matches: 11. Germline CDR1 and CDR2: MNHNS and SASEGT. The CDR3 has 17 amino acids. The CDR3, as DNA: TGTGCCAGCAGTGAAACCCCCGGGACTAGACTCTCAGATACGCAGTATTTT. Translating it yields CASSETPGTRLSDTQYF.

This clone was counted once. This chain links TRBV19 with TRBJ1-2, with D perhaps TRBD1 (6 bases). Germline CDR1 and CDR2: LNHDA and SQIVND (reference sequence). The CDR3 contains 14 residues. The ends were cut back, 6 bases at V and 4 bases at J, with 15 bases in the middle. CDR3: CASRVQGKAYGYTF. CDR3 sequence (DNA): TGTGCCAGTAGGGTCCAGGGGAAGGCCTATGGCTACACCTTC.